A selection of T cell receptor beta chains follows, all from one sample in a study of OX40 agonist ivuxolimab in advanced cancers. TCRdb keeps only in-frame clones here, not all; method: immunoSEQ multiplex PCR. The sample lists more than 65,000 clones, about 85% occurring once. Sequencing used CD4+ or CD8+ T cells sorted from blood, obtained in a trial of the OX40 agonist ivuxolimab. The receptors originated from an adult with an advanced solid tumor such as melanoma, head and neck, liver or kidney cancer. CDR3s leave out the opening cysteine and the closing phenylalanine or tryptophan.

v_gene	j_gene	CDR3aa
TRBV28	TRBJ2-5	ASSFPPGREETQY
TRBV6-5	TRBJ2-2	ASSYSDWSGAGELF
TRBV5-1	TRBJ1-1	ASSLGREKDMNTEAF
TRBV2	TRBJ1-6	ASKSVGSNSPLH
TRBV18	TRBJ2-3	ASSVAGGPADTQY
TRBV2	TRBJ2-3	ASNKQGTDTQY
TRBV5-6	TRBJ2-2	ASSPAGLALPRGELF
TRBV14	TRBJ2-1	ASSQREVDLKNEQF
TRBV19	TRBJ2-1	ASSIARGGRGGGEQF
TRBV10-2	TRBJ2-2	ATRGQSNTGELF
TRBV7-2	TRBJ2-5	ASSFGQGGTQETQY
TRBV27	TRBJ1-5	ASRDRGLSNQPQH
TRBV28	TRBJ2-5	ASSLGGLQETQY
TRBV28	TRBJ2-7	ASRQRGGEQY
TRBV5-6	TRBJ1-5	ASSLTDSNQPQH
TRBV9	TRBJ1-5	ASSVGVDQPQH
TRBV19	TRBJ2-3	ASSMEGSTDGQY
TRBV7-2	TRBJ2-1	ASSLEGLAVSYNEQF
TRBV5-1	TRBJ1-1	ASRLRGRGDTEAF
TRBV29-1	TRBJ1-2	SVLGGWNYGYT